This T cell receptor beta chain was captured by sequencing in a study of blood T cell repertoires in COVID-19. In the study overall: T cells, B-cell-depleted T cells, or PBMCs provided the cDNA or gDNA that served as material.

Seattle patient enrollment occurred during active infection, with longitudinal follow-up thereafter. Measured with immunoSEQ multiplex PCR; TCRdb has only the in-frame clones, and not every one. The repertoire holds about 350,000 clones, with around nine tenths as singletons. The receptor was isolated from an older woman with COVID-19, enrolled during active disease. Sequencing was performed on peripheral blood.

The CDR3 reads CASSPDRGYEQYF. For the CDR3, the DNA is TGTGCCAGCAGCCCAGACAGGGGGTACGAGCAGTACTTC. The chain joins TRBV7-6 to TRBJ2-7, with 9 positions matching TRBD1. This CDR3 has 13 residues. The trim removed 5 bases at V and 4 bases at J, leaving 3 bases unmatched. CDR1 is SGHVS and CDR2 is FNYEAQ in the germline V gene. The variable domain in full, with the rest retrieved from reference TRBV7-6 and TRBJ2-7, is GAGVSQSPRYKVTKRGQDVALRCDPISGHVSLYWYRQALGQGPEFLTYFNYEAQQDKSGLPNDRFSAERPEGSISTLTIQRTEQRDSAMYRCASSPDRGYEQYFGPGTRLTVT.